This entry concerns a single T cell receptor beta chain. The record originates from a study of OX40 agonist ivuxolimab in advanced cancers. Study as a whole: Ivuxolimab, an agonist antibody against OX40 (CD134), was given to patients. Three partial responders included one hepatocellular carcinoma patient and two cutaneous melanoma patients. The eligibility criteria allowed prior anti-PD-1, anti-PD-L1 or anti-CTLA-4 therapy, and around 40% had some.

Autoimmune disease history or systemic immunosuppression disqualified patients. The protocol was immunoSEQ multiplex PCR, while the TCRdb copy is restricted to in-frame clones and leaves out a portion. The sample consists of about 90,000 clones, nearly 90% of them appearing once. V gave up 1 base and J gave up 7 bases, with 7 bases separating them. The CDR3 has 12 amino acids. Germline V gene lookup returns CDR1 GTSNPN and CDR2 SVGIG (reference sequence). The specimen comprised CD4+ or CD8+ T cells sorted from blood, sampled in a trial of the OX40 agonist ivuxolimab. This TCR was recovered from an adult with an advanced solid tumor such as melanoma, head and neck, liver or kidney cancer. The rearrangement links TRBV30 to TRBJ1-4; unclear D gene. As DNA, the CDR3 is TGTGCCTGGAGTGCCCGACCTGAAAAACTGTTTTTT. This gives the protein CAWSARPEKLFF.